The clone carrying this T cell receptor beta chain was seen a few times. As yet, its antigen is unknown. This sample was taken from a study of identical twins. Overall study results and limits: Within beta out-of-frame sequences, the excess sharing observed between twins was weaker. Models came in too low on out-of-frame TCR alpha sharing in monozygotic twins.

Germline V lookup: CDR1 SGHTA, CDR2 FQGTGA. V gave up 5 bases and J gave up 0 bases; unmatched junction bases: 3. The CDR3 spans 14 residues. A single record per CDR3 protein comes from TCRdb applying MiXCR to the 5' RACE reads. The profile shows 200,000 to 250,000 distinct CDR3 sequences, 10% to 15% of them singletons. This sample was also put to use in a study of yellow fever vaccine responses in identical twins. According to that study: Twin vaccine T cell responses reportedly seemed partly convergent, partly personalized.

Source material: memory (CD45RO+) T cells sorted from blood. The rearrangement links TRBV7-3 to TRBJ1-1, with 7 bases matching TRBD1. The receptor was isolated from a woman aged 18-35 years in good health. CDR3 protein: CASSRTGVNTEAFF. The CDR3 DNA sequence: TGTGCCAGCAGCCGTACAGGGGTGAACACTGAAGCTTTCTTT. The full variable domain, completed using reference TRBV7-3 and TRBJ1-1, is GAGVSQTPSNKVTEKGKYVELRCDPISGHTALYWYRQSLGQGPEFLIYFQGTGAADDSGLPNDRFFAVRPEGSVSTLKIQRTERGDSAVYLCASSRTGVNTEAFFGQGTRLTVV.